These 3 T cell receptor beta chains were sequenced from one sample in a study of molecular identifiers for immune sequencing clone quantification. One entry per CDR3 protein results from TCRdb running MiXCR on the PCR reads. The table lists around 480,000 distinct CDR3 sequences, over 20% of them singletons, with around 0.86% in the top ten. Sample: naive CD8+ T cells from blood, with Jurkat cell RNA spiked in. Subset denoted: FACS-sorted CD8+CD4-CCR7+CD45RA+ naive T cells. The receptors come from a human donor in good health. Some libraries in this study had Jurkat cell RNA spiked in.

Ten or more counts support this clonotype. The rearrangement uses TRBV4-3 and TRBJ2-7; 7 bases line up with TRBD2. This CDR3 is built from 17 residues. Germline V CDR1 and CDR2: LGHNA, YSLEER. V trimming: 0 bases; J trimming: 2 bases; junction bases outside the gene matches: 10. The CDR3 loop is CASSQDRTSGATYEQYF. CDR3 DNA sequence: TGCGCCAGCAGCCAAGATAGAACGAGCGGGGCAACCTACGAGCAGTACTTC.

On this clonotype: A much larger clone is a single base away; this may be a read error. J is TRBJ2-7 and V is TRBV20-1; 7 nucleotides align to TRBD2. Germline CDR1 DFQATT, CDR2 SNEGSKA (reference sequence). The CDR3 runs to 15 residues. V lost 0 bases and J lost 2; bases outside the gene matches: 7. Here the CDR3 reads CSARDGKSGTYEQYF. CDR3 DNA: TGCAGTGCTAGAGATGGGAAAAGCGGGACCTACGAGCAGTACTTC.

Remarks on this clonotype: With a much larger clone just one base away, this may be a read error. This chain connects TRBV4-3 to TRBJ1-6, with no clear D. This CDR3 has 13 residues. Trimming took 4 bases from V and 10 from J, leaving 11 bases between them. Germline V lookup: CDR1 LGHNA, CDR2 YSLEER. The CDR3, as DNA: TGCGCCAGCAGCCGAGACCCTAAGTCACCCCTCCACTTT. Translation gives CASSRDPKSPLHF.